This entry concerns a single T cell receptor beta chain. Its matching antigen is unknown. This entry belongs to a study of response to subunit inactivated influenza vaccine. General study points: New T cells are recruited in small numbers by each seasonal influenza vaccination, according to the authors' suggestion.

TCRdb re-analysed the RT-PCR reads in MiXCR, keeping a single row per CDR3 protein. Of roughly 170,000 distinct CDR3 sequences listed, approximately 8.7% are singletons. The germline V gene has CDR1 LGHNA and CDR2 YNFKEQ. Unmatched junction bases numbered 5, after V lost 0 bases and J lost 1 base. This CDR3 has 18 amino acids. The chain combines TRBV4-2 with TRBJ2-7, with 14 bases matching TRBD2. The origin of this receptor is a man in his fifties who received an inactivated influenza vaccine. The sequenced sample was non-naive T cells sorted from PBMCs, obtained on the day of vaccination. The CDR3 reads CASSQEGTSGSYSYEQYF. The CDR3 DNA reads as TGTGCCAGCAGCCAAGAGGGGACTAGCGGGAGTTATTCCTACGAGCAGTACTTC.